This record looks at one T cell receptor (beta chain) sequence and its context. This sample is part of a study of control samples from healthy donors and cancer patients. Produced via immunoSEQ multiplex PCR; TCRdb's table is partial and in-frame only. The data contain 130,000 or so clones, around nine tenths of them singletons. The TCR originated in a man over 45 in good health. The material sequenced was blood.

CDR3 amino acids: CAWDRGTYNEQFF. For the CDR3, the DNA is TGTGCCTGGGACAGGGGAACCTACAATGAGCAGTTCTTC. The V gene is TRBV30, the J gene TRBJ2-1; 8 bases align to TRBD1. Germline lookup yields CDR1 GTSNPN and CDR2 SVGIG (reference sequence). CDR3 size: 13 residues. V lost 5 bases and J lost 2; bases outside the gene matches: 2.